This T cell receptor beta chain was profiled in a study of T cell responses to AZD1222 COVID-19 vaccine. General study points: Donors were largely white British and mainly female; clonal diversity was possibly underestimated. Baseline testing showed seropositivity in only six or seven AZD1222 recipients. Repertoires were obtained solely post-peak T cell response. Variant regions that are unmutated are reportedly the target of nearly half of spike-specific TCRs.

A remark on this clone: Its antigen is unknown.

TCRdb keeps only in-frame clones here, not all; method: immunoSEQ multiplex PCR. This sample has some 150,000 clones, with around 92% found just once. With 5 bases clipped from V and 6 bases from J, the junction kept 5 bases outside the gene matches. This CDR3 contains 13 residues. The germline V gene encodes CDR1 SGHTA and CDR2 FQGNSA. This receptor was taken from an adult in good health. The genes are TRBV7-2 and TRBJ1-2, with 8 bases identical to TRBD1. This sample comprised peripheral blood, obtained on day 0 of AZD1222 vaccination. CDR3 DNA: TGTGCCAGCAGCAGGACAGGGAGGGATGGCTACACCTTC. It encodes CASSRTGRDGYTF.